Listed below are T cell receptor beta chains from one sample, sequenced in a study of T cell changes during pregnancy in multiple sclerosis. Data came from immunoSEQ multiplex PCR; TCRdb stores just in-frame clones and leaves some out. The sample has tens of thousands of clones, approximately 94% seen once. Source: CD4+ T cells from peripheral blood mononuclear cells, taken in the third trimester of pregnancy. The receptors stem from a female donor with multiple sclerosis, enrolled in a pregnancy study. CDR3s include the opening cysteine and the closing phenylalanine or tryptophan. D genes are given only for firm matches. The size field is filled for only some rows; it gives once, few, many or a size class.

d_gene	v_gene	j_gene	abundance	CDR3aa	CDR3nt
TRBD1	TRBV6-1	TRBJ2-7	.	CASSGGQGSSYEQYF	TGTGCCAGCAGTGGGGGACAGGGTAGCTCCTACGAGCAGTACTTC
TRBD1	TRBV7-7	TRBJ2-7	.	CASSRDSEYEQYF	TGTGCCAGCAGTCGGGACAGCGAGTACGAGCAGTACTTC
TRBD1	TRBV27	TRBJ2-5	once	CASSPGTGDGETQYF	TGTGCCAGCAGTCCAGGGACAGGGGATGGAGAGACCCAGTACTTC
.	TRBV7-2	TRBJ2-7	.	CASSSNRRSSYEQYF	TGTGCCAGCAGCTCCAACAGGAGAAGCTCCTACGAGCAGTACTTC
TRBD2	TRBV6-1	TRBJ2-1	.	CASSLGGTRGNEQFF	TGTGCCAGCAGTTTGGGGGGGACCCGGGGGAATGAGCAGTTCTTC
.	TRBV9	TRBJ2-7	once	CASSVGVSPYEQYF	TGTGCCAGCAGCGTAGGAGTCTCACCCTACGAGCAGTACTTC
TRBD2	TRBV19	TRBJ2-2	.	CASSIVGTSSTGELFF	TGTGCCAGTAGTATAGTCGGGACTAGCTCAACCGGGGAGCTGTTTTTT
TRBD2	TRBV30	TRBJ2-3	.	CAWEPGLFTDTQYF	TGTGCCTGGGAACCGGGACTATTCACAGATACGCAGTATTTT
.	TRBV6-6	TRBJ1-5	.	CASSYVSNQPQHF	TGTGCCAGCAGTTACGTAAGCAATCAGCCCCAGCATTTT
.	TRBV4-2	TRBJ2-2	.	CASSVRYTGELFF	TGTGCCAGCAGCGTCAGATACACCGGGGAGCTGTTTTTT
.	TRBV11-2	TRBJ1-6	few	CASSLQDNSPLHF	TGTGCCAGCAGCCTCCAGGATAATTCACCCCTCCACTTT
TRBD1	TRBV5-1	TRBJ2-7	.	CASSLGQGAYEQYF	TGCGCCAGCAGCTTGGGACAGGGCGCCTACGAGCAGTACTTC
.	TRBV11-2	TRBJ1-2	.	CASSPEGDGYTF	TGTGCCAGCAGCCCAGAGGGGGATGGCTACACCTTC
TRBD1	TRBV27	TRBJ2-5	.	CASSLRTGGSTQYF	TGTGCCAGCAGTTTACGGACAGGGGGTTCGACCCAGTACTTC
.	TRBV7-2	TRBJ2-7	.	CASSLATYEQYF	TGTGCCAGCAGCTTAGCCACTTACGAGCAGTACTTC
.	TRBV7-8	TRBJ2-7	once	CASSPYRVAGPYEQYF	TGTGCCAGCAGCCCCTATCGGGTCGCAGGGCCGTACGAGCAGTACTTC
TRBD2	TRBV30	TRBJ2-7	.	CAWGRAREQYF	TGTGCCTGGGGGAGGGCGCGCGAGCAGTACTTC
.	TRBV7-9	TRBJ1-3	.	CATLPPGASGNTIYF	TGTGCCACCCTTCCCCCTGGGGCCTCTGGAAACACCATATATTTT
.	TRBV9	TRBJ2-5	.	CASSVGVSAQETQYF	TGTGCCAGCAGCGTAGGCGTCAGCGCCCAAGAGACCCAGTACTTC
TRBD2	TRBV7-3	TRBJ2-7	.	CASSLAAGSGAYEQYF	TGTGCCAGCAGTCTCGCGGCGGGGAGCGGGGCCTACGAGCAGTACTTC
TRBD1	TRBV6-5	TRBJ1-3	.	CASSPSAGGGNTIYF	TGTGCCAGCAGCCCCTCGGCAGGGGGTGGAAACACCATATATTTT
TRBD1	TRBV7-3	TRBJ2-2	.	CASSLAGTGVTGELFF	TGTGCCAGCAGCTTAGCCGGGACAGGGGTCACCGGGGAGCTGTTTTTT
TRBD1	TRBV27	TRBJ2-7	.	CASSVKTGFSYEQYF	TGTGCCAGCAGTGTCAAGACAGGGTTCTCCTACGAGCAGTACTTC
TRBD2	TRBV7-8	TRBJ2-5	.	CASSQIRRGVQETQYF	TGTGCCAGCAGTCAAATCCGGCGGGGGGTCCAAGAGACCCAGTACTTC
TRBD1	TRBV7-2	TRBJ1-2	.	CASSRGTGGLGYTF	TGTGCCAGCAGCAGAGGGACAGGGGGTCTCGGCTACACCTTC
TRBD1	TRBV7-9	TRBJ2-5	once	CASSRTGGETQYF	TGTGCCAGCAGTAGGACAGGGGGGGAGACCCAGTACTTC
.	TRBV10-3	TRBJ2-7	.	CAISGGYEQYF	TGTGCCATCAGCGGAGGCTACGAGCAGTACTTC
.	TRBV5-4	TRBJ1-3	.	CASSTRGGGGNTIYF	TGTGCCAGCAGCACCCGGGGGGGCGGAGGAAACACCATATATTTT
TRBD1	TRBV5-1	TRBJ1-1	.	CASSSHGTDEAFF	TGCGCCAGCAGCTCCCACGGGACAGATGAAGCTTTCTTT
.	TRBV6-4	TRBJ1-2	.	CASSDSSLAVADGYTF	TGTGCCAGCAGTGACTCGTCACTCGCGGTTGCCGATGGCTACACCTTC
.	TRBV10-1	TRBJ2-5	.	CARTWQAETQYF	TGCGCCAGAACATGGCAAGCGGAGACCCAGTACTTC
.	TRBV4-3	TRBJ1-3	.	CASSQGRVRLDSAGNTIYF	TGCGCCAGCAGCCAAGGACGGGTTCGTTTAGACAGTGCTGGAAACACCATATATTTT
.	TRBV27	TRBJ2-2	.	CASKTQGQRTGELFF	TGTGCCAGCAAGACCCAAGGTCAGAGGACCGGGGAGCTGTTTTTT
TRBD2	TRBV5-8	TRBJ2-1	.	CASSIGTSLFF	TGTGCCAGCAGTATAGGGACTAGTTTGTTCTTC
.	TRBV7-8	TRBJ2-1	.	CASSPSWGDNEQFF	TGTGCCAGCAGCCCAAGCTGGGGGGACAATGAGCAGTTCTTC
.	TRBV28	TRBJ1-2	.	CASSPGVRDYTF	TGTGCCAGCAGCCCGGGGGTTCGGGACTACACCTTC
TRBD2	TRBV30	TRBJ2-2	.	CAWTQPLAGVTGELFF	TGTGCCTGGACCCAACCCCTAGCGGGAGTCACCGGGGAGCTGTTTTTT
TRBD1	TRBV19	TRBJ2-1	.	CASSSTIVGTGANEQFF	TGTGCCAGTAGTTCTACTATAGTCGGGACAGGGGCAAATGAGCAGTTCTTC